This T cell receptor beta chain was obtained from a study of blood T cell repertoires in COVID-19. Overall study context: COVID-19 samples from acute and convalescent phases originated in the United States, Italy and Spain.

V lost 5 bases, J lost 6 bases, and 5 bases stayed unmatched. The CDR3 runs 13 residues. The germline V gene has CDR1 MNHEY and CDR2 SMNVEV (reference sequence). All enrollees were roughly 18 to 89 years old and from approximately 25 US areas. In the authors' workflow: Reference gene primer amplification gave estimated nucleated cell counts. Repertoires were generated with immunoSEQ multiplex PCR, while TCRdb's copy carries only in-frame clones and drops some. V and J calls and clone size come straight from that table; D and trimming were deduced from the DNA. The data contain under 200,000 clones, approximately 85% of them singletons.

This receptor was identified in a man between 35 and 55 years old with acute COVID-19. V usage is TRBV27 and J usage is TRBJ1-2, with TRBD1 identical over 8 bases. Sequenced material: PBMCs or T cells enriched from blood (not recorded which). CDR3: CASSRTDRDGYTF. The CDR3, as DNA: TGTGCCAGCAGTCGCACGGACAGGGATGGCTACACCTTC.